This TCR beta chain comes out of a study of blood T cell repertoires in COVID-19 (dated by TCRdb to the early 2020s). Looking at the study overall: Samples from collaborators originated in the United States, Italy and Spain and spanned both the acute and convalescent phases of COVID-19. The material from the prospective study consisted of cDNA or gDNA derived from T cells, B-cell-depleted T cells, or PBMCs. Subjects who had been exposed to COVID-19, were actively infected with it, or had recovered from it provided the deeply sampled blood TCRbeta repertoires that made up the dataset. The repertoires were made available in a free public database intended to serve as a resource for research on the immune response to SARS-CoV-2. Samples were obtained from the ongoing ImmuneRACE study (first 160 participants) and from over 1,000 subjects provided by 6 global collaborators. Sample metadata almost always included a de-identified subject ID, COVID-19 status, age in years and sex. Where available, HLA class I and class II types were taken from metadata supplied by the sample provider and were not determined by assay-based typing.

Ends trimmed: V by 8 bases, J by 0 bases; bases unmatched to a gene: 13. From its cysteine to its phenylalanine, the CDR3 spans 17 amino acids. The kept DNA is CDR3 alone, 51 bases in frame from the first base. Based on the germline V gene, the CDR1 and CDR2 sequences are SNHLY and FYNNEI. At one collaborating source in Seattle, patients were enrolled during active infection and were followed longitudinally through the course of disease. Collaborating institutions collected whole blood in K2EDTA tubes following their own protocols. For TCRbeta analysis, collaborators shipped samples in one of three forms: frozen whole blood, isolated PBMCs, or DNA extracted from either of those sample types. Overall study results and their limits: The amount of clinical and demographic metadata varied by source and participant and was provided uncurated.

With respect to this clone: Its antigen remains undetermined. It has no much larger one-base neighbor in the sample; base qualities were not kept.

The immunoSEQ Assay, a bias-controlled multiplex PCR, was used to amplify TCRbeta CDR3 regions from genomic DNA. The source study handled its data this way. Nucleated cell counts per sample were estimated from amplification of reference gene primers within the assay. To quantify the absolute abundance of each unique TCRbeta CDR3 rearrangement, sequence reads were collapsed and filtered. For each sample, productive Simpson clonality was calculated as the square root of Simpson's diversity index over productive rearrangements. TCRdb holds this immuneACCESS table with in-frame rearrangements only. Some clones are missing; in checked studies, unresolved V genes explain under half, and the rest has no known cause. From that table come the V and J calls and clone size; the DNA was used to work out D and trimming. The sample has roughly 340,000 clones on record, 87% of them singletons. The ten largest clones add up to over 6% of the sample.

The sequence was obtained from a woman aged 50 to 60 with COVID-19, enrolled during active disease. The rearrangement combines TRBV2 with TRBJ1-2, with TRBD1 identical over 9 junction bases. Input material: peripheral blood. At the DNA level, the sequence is TGTGCCAGCGAGTGGGAGGGACAGGGAAGGGCTAACTATGGCTACACCTTC. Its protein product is CASEWEGQGRANYGYTF.